This T cell receptor (beta chain) comes out of a study of T-cell memory formation after mild COVID-19. The study's findings and limits: Contracting clones from day 15 to 85 showed balanced CD4/CD8; later expanders favored CD4+.

On this clonotype: As yet, its antigen is unknown.

TCRdb redid the calling of the 5' RACE reads with MiXCR, one entry per CDR3 protein. The data contain hundreds of thousands of distinct CDR3 sequences, about 20% of them singletons. V lost 5 bases to trimming and J lost 0 bases, with 11 bases between them. CDR3 length: 15 residues. Germline V gene data show CDR1 as SNHLY and CDR2 as FYNNEI. Sequencing was done on a sample of PBMCs or a T cell subset sorted from them (not recorded which). The receptor's source is an adult woman who had mild COVID-19 (a few samples of this study predate the infection). Cell type and time point are not known. This sequence joins TRBV2 and TRBJ2-1; D is unclear. This CDR3 reads CASSHGGSSYNEQFF. DNA of the CDR3: TGTGCCAGCAGTCACGGTGGCAGCTCCTACAATGAGCAGTTCTTC.